The clone carrying this T cell receptor (beta chain) came up many times. Its antigen is undetermined. These data originate in a study of molecular identifiers for immune sequencing clone quantification. A single record per CDR3 protein comes from TCRdb applying MiXCR to the PCR reads. The sample has more than 250,000 distinct CDR3 sequences; roughly a fifth are singletons. As CD8+CD4-CCR7+CD45RA+ cells, naive CD8 T cells were sorted. General observations from the study: Molecules of identical TCR sharing a barcode could underestimate highly expanded clone sizes. Clones above 20 RNA copies contained over 98% of effector molecules but under 1% of naive ones.

The sequence came from a human donor in good health. Some libraries in this study had Jurkat cell RNA spiked in. Sequences were obtained from naive CD8+ T cells from blood, with Jurkat cell RNA spiked in. The subset denotes: FACS-sorted CD8+CD4-CCR7+CD45RA+ naive T cells.

CDR3 protein: CSVEGRVRDNEQFF. For the CDR3, the DNA is TGCAGCGTTGAAGGGCGAGTAAGAGACAATGAGCAGTTCTTC. This sequence joins TRBV29-1 and TRBJ2-1; no clear D. Trimming took 1 base from V and 5 from J, leaving 12 bases between them. Germline loops: CDR1 SQVTM, CDR2 ANQGSEA. The CDR3 contains 14 residues.